The 29 T cell receptor beta chains given below trace back to one sample, sequenced in a study of neurological immune-mediated disorders (dated by TCRdb to the late 2010s). The library was produced with 5' RACE. This sample was sequenced with an Illumina HiSeq 2500. TCRdb ran its own pipeline on the public reads, namely fastp trimming at Q25 and MiXCR clone calling, and kept in-frame beta chains. Identical CDR3 proteins give one entry, which carries the most common genes and DNA. Recorded for this sample are about 35,000 distinct CDR3 sequences; 3.5% to 4.5% of them occurred a single time. 2% to 2.5% of the sample goes to the ten largest clones. Sequencing was done on a sample of PBMCs. The receptors were gathered from a man aged 25 to 40 with multiple sclerosis.

This clonotype showed up just a few times. The junction does not match germline at one end; this may be a read error. V and J are TRBV20-1 and TRBJ1-1, with D uncertain. Germline V gene sequence: CDR1 DFQATT, CDR2 SNEGSKA (reference sequence). There are 13 residues in the CDR3. In DNA, the CDR3 is TGCAGTGCTGGAGATGGGAGGGACACTGAAGCTTTCTTT. This codes for CSAGDGRDTEAFF.

This clonotype was seen ten or more times. The chain couples TRBV5-1 to TRBJ1-4; D call uncertain. The V end lost 1 base, the J end lost 7 bases, and 8 bases lay between the germline ends. The CDR3 has 13 residues. Germline V gene lookup returns CDR1 SGHRS and CDR2 YFSETQ. CDR3 region: CASSLSGGEKLFF. CDR3 nucleotides: TGCGCCAGCAGCTTGTCGGGAGGTGAAAAACTGTTTTTT.

There are many counts of this clonotype. The CDR3 sequence is CSAGGVVAGDLAGELFF. CDR3 sequence (DNA): TGCAGTGCTGGGGGGGTCGTGGCAGGGGATTTGGCCGGGGAGCTGTTTTTT. The V and J genes are TRBV20-1 and TRBJ2-2; a weak D match, TRBD2 (7 bases). Trimming took off 5 bases at V and 6 bases at J, with 25 bases between the two ends. This CDR3 is built from 17 residues. Germline assignment: CDR1 DFQATT and CDR2 SNEGSKA (reference sequence).

The rearrangement links TRBV20-1 to TRBJ1-2; tentative D call: TRBD1 (5 bases). In germline, CDR1 is DFQATT, CDR2 SNEGSKA (reference sequence). This CDR3 comprises 11 residues. Deletions cut 4 bases from V and 7 bases from J, with 10 bases between. The CDR3: CSAKGGAGYTF. CDR3 nucleotides: TGCAGTGCTAAGGGCGGGGCTGGCTACACCTTC.

V gene TRBV7-2 combines with J gene TRBJ1-5, with D possibly TRBD1 on 5 matching bases. From germline, CDR1 is SGHTA and CDR2 FQGNSA. The CDR3 covers 14 residues. Trimming pared 2 bases from V and 5 bases from J, leaving 10 bases between. Written as DNA, the CDR3 is TGTGCCAGCAGCTTAAGTCGGGGCGATCAGCCCCAGCATTTT. The encoded protein is CASSLSRGDQPQHF.

This clonotype was observed many times. The rearrangement links TRBV5-6 to TRBJ1-4, with D unclear. Between the trimmed V and J ends, which lost 2 bases and 8 bases, there was a span of 7 bases. The CDR3 loop spans 12 amino acids. Germline-derived CDR1 and CDR2 are SGHDT and YYEEEE. CDR3 loop: CASSFEAEKLFF. The CDR3 DNA sequence: TGTGCCAGCAGCTTTGAGGCCGAAAAACTGTTTTTT.

This clonotype was detected many times. This sequence joins TRBV4-1 and TRBJ2-7; D call uncertain. Germline CDR1 and CDR2: MGHRA and YSYEKL. V dropped 4 bases and J dropped 4 bases, with 14 bases sitting between them. The CDR3 runs to 14 residues. The CDR3 spells CASSPGGPIYEQYF. The CDR3 nucleotides read TGCGCCAGCAGCCCGGGTGGTCCGATATACGAGCAGTACTTC.

This clonotype occurred many times. The V gene is TRBV20-1, the J gene TRBJ1-2, with D possibly matching TRBD1 (6 bases). The germline V gene encodes CDR1 DFQATT and CDR2 SNEGSKA (reference sequence). The CDR3 covers 14 residues. The germline V and J ends were trimmed by 0 bases and 7 bases, with 15 bases remaining between them. The chain's CDR3 is CSARDGVGAVGYTF. As DNA, the CDR3 is TGCAGTGCTAGAGATGGGGTGGGGGCGGTTGGCTACACCTTC.

The genes are TRBV5-6 and TRBJ1-2; 7 bases match TRBD1. In germline, CDR1 is SGHDT, CDR2 YYEEEE. This CDR3 has 14 amino acids. The junction had 7 bases not matched to a gene; V was cut back by 4 bases and J by 4 bases. The CDR3 DNA is TGTGCCAGCAGCGCGGGACAGTCGGGCTATGGCTACACCTTC. Its translation: CASSAGQSGYGYTF.

This clonotype was counted between two and nine times. The chain combines TRBV20-1 with TRBJ1-2; D possibly corresponds to TRBD1 (5 bases). CDR1 and CDR2 (germline): DFQATT, SNEGSKA (reference sequence). The CDR3 length is 12 residues. V gave up 5 bases and J gave up 4 bases, with 11 bases separating them. CDR3 nucleotide sequence: TGCAGTGCTCCAGGGAGCCTCTATGGCTACACCTTC. It yields the protein CSAPGSLYGYTF.

The rearrangement joins TRBV7-3 to TRBJ2-3, with unresolved D. Germline assignment: CDR1 SGHTA and CDR2 FQGTGA. CDR3 size: 14 residues. V was shortened by 0 bases and J by 2 bases, with 6 bases between the two germline ends. The CDR3 DNA sequence: TGTGCCAGCAGCTTAACCCAGTCCACAGATACGCAGTATTTT. Its translation: CASSLTQSTDTQYF.

This clonotype was recorded at least ten times. Its ends do not fully match the called genes, so a read error is possible. The chain joins TRBV7-6 to TRBJ1-6; D is possibly TRBD1 (6 bases). The CDR3 totals 12 residues. Germline-derived CDR1 and CDR2 are SGHVS and FNYEAQ. CDR3 loop: CASSLLGAPLNF. CDR3 coding DNA: TGTGCCAGCAGCTTATTGGGGGCACCCCTCAACTTT. Complete variable domain (other parts from reference TRBV7-6 and TRBJ1-6): GAGVSQSPRYKVTKRGQDVALRCDPISGHVSLYWYRQALGQGPEFLTYFNYEAQQDKSGLPNDRFSAERPEGSISTLTIQRTEQRDSAMYRCASSLLGAPLNFGNGTRLTVT.

This clonotype was counted many times. CDR3: CSARDGSGGYQETQYF. The CDR3 bases are TGCAGTGCTAGAGATGGAAGCGGGGGGTACCAAGAGACCCAGTACTTC. The V and J genes are TRBV20-1 and TRBJ2-5; TRBD2 agrees at 9 bases. This CDR3 is 16 amino acids long. CDR1 DFQATT and CDR2 SNEGSKA come from the germline V gene (reference sequence). The junction had 5 bases not matched to a gene; V was cut back by 0 bases and J by 0 bases.

This clonotype was recorded at least ten times. The chain is built from TRBV4-3 and TRBJ2-7; TRBD1 aligns across 11 bases. J was trimmed by 3 bases and V by 4 bases; bases with no gene match: 8. This CDR3 has 16 residues. The germline V gene encodes CDR1 LGHNA and CDR2 YSLEER. CDR3 DNA: TGCGCCAGCAGCCTACAACCCGGGACAGGGGGCTACGAGCAGTACTTC. Residues: CASSLQPGTGGYEQYF.

This clonotype came up many times. This chain connects TRBV12-3 or TRBV12-4 to TRBJ2-3; no clear D. The V end was cut by 3 bases, the J end by 6 bases, with 4 bases between. The CDR3 runs to 11 residues. Here the CDR3 reads CASSLVDTQYF. CDR3 nucleotides: TGTGCCAGCAGTTTGGTGGATACGCAGTATTTT.

This clonotype was detected ten times or more. This rearrangement joins TRBV7-2 to TRBJ2-2; D assignment may be TRBD1 or TRBD2 (5 bases each). Trimming took 4 bases from V and 1 from J, leaving 16 bases between them. The CDR3 runs 17 residues. CDR1 and CDR2 (germline): SGHTA, FQGNSA. The CDR3 sequence is CASSSWLGDGNTGELFF. DNA of the CDR3: TGTGCCAGCAGCTCCTGGTTGGGGGACGGGAACACCGGGGAGCTGTTTTTT.

The table lists this clonotype with many counts. In nucleotides, the CDR3 is TGCAGCGTCCAAAACCAAGAGACCCAGTACTTC. Translated: CSVQNQETQYF. The rearrangement links TRBV29-1 to TRBJ2-5; no firm D call. Germline assignment: CDR1 SQVTM and CDR2 ANQGSEA. The CDR3 runs to 11 residues. Deletions cut 6 bases from V and 0 bases from J, with 5 bases between.

Details on this clonotype: One junction end does not reproduce the germline sequence, and a read error may be involved. The chain is built from TRBV5-5 and TRBJ1-5, with no clear D. Germline V gene data show CDR1 as SGHKS and CDR2 as YYEKEE (reference sequence). This CDR3 is 13 amino acids long. DNA for the CDR3: TGTGCCAGCAGCTTATCTAGCAATCAGCCCCAGAATTTT. Its translation: CASSLSSNQPQNF.

This clonotype was counted many times. The V and J genes are TRBV5-1 and TRBJ2-7, with 8 positions matching TRBD1. The V gene's germline CDR1 is SGHRS and CDR2 YFSETQ. The ends lost 4 bases at V and 5 bases at J; junction bases unmatched: 8. This CDR3 has 14 amino acids. The CDR3 nucleotides are TGCGCCAGCAGCGCAGGGGGCGCTTCCGACGAGCAGTACTTC. Encoded protein: CASSAGGASDEQYF.

The chain carries TRBV15 and TRBJ2-1; D is ambiguous. The CDR3 is made up of 16 amino acids. The germline V and J ends were trimmed by 0 bases and 9 bases, with 18 bases remaining between them. Per germline, CDR1 LNHNV and CDR2 YYDKDF (reference sequence). In nucleotides, the CDR3 is TGTGCCACCAGCAGAGATCCCGGACCGAACGGCGGTGAGCAGTTCTTC. This encodes CATSRDPGPNGGEQFF.

This clonotype was observed many times. The CDR3 is CASSQVRRSKETQYF. The CDR3 bases are TGTGCCAGCAGCCAAGTTCGGCGGTCAAAAGAGACCCAGTACTTC. The rearrangement links TRBV14 to TRBJ2-5; no clear D gene. Trimming removed 1 base at V and 3 bases at J, with 12 bases between. Germline V gives CDR1 SGHDN, CDR2 FVKESK. This CDR3 has 15 residues.

This clonotype was recorded many times. V gene TRBV29-1 combines with J gene TRBJ2-5, with no clear D. Germline values: CDR1 SQVTM, CDR2 ANQGSEA. V was pared by 5 bases and J by 2 bases, with 9 bases between. The CDR3 covers 12 residues. CDR3 sequence: CSVSAGQETQYF. The CDR3, as DNA: TGCAGCGTTTCGGCCGGGCAAGAGACCCAGTACTTC.

The table lists this clonotype with many counts. This chain joins TRBV6-2 or TRBV6-3 and TRBJ1-1; D perhaps matches TRBD1 (6 bases). CDR1 is MNHEY and CDR2 is SVGEGT in the germline V gene. The CDR3 length is 13 residues. Trimming removed 9 bases at V and 0 bases at J, with 11 bases between. The CDR3 coding sequence is TGTGCCAGTATGGACAGCATGAACACTGAAGCTTTCTTT. Translation gives CASMDSMNTEAFF.

This clonotype was recorded a few times. A junction end diverges from the germline sequence, so it may reflect a read error. The chain joins TRBV7-9 to TRBJ1-5; D ambiguous. This CDR3 contains 15 residues. Germline V gene sequence: CDR1 SEHNR, CDR2 FQNEAQ (reference sequence). Here the CDR3 reads CASSHAVVGNQPQNF. For the CDR3, the DNA is TGTGCCAGCAGCCATGCTGTCGTAGGCAATCAGCCCCAGAATTTT.

This clonotype was recorded many times. The CDR3 here is CASSYAEFLEQFF. For the CDR3, the DNA is TGTGCCAGCAGTTACGCCGAGTTCCTTGAGCAGTTCTTC. The V call is TRBV6-5, the J call TRBJ2-1; D is undetermined. Per germline, CDR1 MNHEY and CDR2 SVGAGI. The CDR3 has 13 amino acids. V lost 2 bases and J lost 9, with 11 bases in between.

There are many counts of this clonotype. The CDR3 loop is CASSRGGGGMDTQYF. As DNA, the CDR3 is TGCGCCAGCAGCCGTGGCGGCGGGGGGATGGATACGCAGTATTTT. This rearrangement joins TRBV4-3 to TRBJ2-3; 8 bases map to TRBD2. The trim removed 4 bases at V and 6 bases at J, leaving 9 bases unmatched. CDR1 LGHNA and CDR2 YSLEER come from the germline V gene. The CDR3 length is 15 residues.

This clonotype was seen repeatedly, ten times or more. The chain employs TRBV12-5 and TRBJ2-7, with 8 bases identical to TRBD2. This CDR3 contains 12 residues. CDR1 is LGHNT and CDR2 is FRNRAP in the germline V gene. Unmatched junction bases numbered 0, after V lost 4 bases and J lost 4 bases. DNA for the CDR3: TGTGCTAGTGGTTCGGGGGGGTACGAGCAGTACTTC. It yields the protein CASGSGGYEQYF. The variable domain in full, completed from reference TRBV12-5 and TRBJ2-7, reads DARVTQTPRHKVTEMGQEVTMRCQPILGHNTVFWYRQTMMQGLELLAYFRNRAPLDDSGMPKDRFSAEMPDATLATLKIQPSEPRDSAVYFCASGSGGYEQYFGPGTRLTVT.

Comment on this clonotype: One end of the junction fails to match germline, which may point to a read error. The CDR3 loop is CASSLEETRGGELFF. In DNA, the CDR3 is TGTGCTAGCAGCTTAGAGGAAACCCGAGGCGGGGAGCTGTTTTTT. The rearrangement links TRBV7-7 to TRBJ2-2, with D uncertain. The CDR3 totals 15 residues. Germline CDR1 is SSHAT and CDR2 is FNYEAQ (reference sequence).

CDR3 sequence (DNA): TGCAGTGCTCGCAAGGGGGACACTGAAGCTTTCTTT. As protein: CSARKGDTEAFF. The genes are TRBV20-1 and TRBJ1-1; D may be TRBD1 (6 bases). Germline-derived CDR1 and CDR2 are DFQATT and SNEGSKA (reference sequence). The CDR3 covers 12 residues. Trimming left V 5 bases short and J 3 bases short, with 10 bases between.